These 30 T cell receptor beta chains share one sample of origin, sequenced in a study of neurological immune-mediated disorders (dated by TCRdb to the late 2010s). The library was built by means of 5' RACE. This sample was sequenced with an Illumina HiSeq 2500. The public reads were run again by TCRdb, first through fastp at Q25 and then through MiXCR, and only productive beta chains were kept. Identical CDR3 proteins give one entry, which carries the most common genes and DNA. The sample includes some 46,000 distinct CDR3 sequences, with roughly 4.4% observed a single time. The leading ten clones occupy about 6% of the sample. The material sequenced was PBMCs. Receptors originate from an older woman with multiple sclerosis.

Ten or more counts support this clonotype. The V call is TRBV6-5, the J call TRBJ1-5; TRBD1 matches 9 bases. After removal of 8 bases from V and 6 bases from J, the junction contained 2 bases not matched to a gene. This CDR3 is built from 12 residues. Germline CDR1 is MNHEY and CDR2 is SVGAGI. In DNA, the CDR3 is TGTGCCAGCGGGACAGGGTCTCAGCCCCAGCATTTT. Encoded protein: CASGTGSQPQHF.

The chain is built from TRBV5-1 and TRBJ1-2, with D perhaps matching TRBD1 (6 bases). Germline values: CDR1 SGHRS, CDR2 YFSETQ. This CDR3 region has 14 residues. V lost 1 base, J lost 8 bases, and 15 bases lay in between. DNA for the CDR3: TGCGCCAGCAGCTTGATGGACAGCGAGGGGGGCTACACCTTC. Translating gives CASSLMDSEGGYTF. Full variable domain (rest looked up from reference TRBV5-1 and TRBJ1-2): KAGVTQTPRYLIKTRGQQVTLSCSPISGHRSVSWYQQTPGQGLQFLFEYFSETQRNKGNFPGRFSGRQFSNSRSEMNVSTLELGDSALYLCASSLMDSEGGYTFGSGTRLTVV.

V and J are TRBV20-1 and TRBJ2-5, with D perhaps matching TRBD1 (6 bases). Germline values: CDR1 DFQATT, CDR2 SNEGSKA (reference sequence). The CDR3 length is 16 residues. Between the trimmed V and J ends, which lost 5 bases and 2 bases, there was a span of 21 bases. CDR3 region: CSASGRKGTRQETQYF. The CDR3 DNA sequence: TGCAGTGCTTCGGGGCGCAAGGGGACACGACAAGAGACCCAGTACTTC.

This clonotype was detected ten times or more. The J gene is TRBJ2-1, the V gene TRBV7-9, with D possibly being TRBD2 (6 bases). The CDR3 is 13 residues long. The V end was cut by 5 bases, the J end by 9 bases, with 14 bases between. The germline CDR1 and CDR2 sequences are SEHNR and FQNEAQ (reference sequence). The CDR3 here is CASSPGTAAEQFF. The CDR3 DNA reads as TGTGCCAGCAGCCCAGGGACTGCGGCTGAGCAGTTCTTC.

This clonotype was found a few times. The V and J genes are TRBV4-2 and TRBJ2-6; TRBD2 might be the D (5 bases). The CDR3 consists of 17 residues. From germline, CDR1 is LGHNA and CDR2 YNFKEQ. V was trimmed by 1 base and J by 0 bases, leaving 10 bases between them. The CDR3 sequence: CASSQGPGLSGANVLTF. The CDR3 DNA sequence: TGTGCCAGCAGCCAAGGTCCTGGACTCTCTGGGGCCAACGTCCTGACTTTC.

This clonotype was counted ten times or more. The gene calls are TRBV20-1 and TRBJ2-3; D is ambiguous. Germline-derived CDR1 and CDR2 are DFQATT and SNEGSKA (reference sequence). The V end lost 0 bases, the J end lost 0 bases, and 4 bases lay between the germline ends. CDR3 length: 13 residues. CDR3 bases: TGCAGTGCTAGAGACCCTAGCACAGATACGCAGTATTTT. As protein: CSARDPSTDTQYF.

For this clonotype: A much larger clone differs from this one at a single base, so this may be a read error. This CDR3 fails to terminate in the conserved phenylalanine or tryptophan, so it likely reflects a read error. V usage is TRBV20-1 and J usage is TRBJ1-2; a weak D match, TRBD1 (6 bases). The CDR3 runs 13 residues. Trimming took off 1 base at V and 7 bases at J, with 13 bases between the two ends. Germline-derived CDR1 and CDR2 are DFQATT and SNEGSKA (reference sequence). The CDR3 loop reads CSARVRGASGYTC. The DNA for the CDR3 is TGCAGTGCTAGAGTTAGGGGGGCGAGTGGCTACACCTGC.

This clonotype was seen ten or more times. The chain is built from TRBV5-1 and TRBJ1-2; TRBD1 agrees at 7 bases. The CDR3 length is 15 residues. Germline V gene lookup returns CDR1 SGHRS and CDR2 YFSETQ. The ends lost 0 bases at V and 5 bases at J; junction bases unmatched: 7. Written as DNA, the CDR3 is TGCGCCAGCAGCTTGGGACAGGGCGAGGGGTATGGCTACACCTTC. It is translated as CASSLGQGEGYGYTF.

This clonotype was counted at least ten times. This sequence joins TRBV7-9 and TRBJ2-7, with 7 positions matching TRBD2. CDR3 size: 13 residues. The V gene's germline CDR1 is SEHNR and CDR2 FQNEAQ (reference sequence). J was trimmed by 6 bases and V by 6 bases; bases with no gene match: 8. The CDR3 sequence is CASSWTGGIEQYF. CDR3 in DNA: TGTGCCAGCAGTTGGACGGGGGGAATCGAGCAGTACTTC.

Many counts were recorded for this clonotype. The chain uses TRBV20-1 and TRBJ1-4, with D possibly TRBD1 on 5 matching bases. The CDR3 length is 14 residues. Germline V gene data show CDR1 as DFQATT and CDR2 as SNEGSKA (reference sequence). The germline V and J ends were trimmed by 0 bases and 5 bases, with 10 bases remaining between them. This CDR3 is CSARDERGNEKLFF. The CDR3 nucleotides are TGCAGTGCTAGAGACGAGCGGGGCAATGAAAAACTGTTTTTT.

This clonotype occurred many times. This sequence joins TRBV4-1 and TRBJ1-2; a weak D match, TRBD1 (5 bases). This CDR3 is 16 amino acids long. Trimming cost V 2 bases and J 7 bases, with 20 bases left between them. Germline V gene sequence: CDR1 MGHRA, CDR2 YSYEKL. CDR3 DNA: TGCGCCAGCAGCCAACTTCTCGCGGGGCGTCGAGGTGGCTACACCTTC. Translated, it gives CASSQLLAGRRGGYTF.

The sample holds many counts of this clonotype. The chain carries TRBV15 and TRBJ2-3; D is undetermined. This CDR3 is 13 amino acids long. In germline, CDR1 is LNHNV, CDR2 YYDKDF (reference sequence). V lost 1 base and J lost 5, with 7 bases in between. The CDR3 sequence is CATSRVGGDTQYF. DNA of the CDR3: TGTGCCACCAGCAGAGTCGGCGGAGATACGCAGTATTTT.

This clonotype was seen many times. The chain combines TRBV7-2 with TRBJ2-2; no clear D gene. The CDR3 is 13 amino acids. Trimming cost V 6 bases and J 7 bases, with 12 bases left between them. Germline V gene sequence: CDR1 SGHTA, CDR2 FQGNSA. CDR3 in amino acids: CASSFSYGGELFF. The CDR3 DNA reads TGTGCCAGCAGTTTTAGCTATGGCGGGGAGCTGTTTTTT.

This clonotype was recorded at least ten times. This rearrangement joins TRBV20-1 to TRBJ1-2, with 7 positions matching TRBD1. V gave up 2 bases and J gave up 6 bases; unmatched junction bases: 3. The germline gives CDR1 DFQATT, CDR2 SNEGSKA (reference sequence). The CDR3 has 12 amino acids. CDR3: CSARQGVHGYTF. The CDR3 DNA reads TGCAGTGCTAGACAGGGGGTCCATGGCTACACCTTC.

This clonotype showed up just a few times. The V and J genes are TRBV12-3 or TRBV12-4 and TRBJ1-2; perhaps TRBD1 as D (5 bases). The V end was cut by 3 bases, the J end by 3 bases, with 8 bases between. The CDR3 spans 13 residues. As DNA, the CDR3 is TGTGCCAGCAGTTTGGTCAGGGACTATGGCTACACCTTC. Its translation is CASSLVRDYGYTF.

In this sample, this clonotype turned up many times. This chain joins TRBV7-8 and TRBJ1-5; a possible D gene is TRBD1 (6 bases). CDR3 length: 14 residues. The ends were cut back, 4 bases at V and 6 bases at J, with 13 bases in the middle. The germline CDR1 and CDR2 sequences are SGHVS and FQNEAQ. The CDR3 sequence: CASSSRQASQPQHF. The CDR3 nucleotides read TGTGCCAGCAGCTCGAGACAGGCATCTCAGCCCCAGCATTTT.

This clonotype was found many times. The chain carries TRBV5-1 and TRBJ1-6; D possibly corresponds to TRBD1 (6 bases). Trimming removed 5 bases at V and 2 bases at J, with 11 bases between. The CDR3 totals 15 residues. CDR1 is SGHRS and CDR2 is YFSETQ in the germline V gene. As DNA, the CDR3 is TGCGCCAGCAGAGACGGGACAACCTATAATTCACCCCTCCACTTT. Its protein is CASRDGTTYNSPLHF.

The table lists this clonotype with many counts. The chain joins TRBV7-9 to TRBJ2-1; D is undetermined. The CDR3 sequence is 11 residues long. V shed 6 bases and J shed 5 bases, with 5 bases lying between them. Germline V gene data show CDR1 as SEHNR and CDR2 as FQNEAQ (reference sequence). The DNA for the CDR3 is TGTGCCAGCAGATGGGACAATGAGCAGTTCTTC. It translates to CASRWDNEQFF.

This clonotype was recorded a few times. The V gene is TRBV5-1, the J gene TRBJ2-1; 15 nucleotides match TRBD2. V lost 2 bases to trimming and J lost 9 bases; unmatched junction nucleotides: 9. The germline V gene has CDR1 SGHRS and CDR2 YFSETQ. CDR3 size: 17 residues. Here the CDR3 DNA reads TGCGCCAGCAGCTTCCGCACGGGACTAGCGGGGGGAGTTGAGCAGTTCTTC. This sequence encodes CASSFRTGLAGGVEQFF.

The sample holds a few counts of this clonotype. The CDR3 is CASSLSGGPYNEQFF. The CDR3 DNA reads as TGCGCCAGCAGCCTTAGCGGGGGTCCCTACAATGAGCAGTTCTTC. This chain joins TRBV5-1 and TRBJ2-1; 9 positions agree with TRBD2. Germline V CDR1 and CDR2: SGHRS, YFSETQ. The CDR3 loop spans 15 amino acids. With 4 bases clipped from V and 2 bases from J, the junction kept 4 bases outside the gene matches.

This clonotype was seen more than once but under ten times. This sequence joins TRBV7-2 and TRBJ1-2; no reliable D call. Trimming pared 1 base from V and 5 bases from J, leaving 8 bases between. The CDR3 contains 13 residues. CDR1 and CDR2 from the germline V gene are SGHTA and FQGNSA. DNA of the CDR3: TGTGCCAGCAGCTTAGAGCTGTTATATGGCTACACCTTC. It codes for CASSLELLYGYTF.

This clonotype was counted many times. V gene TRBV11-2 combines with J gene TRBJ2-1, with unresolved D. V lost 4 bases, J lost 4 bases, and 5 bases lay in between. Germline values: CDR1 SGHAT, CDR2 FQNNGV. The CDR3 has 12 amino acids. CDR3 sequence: CASSSGYNEQFF. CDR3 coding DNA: TGTGCCAGCAGCTCCGGGTACAATGAGCAGTTCTTC.

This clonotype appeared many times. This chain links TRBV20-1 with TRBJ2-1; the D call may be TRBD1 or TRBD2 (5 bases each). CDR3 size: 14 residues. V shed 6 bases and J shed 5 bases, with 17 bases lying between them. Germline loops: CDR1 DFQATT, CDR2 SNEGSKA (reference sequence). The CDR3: CSAILRAGNNEQFF. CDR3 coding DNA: TGCAGTGCCATCCTGCGGGCAGGGAACAATGAGCAGTTCTTC.

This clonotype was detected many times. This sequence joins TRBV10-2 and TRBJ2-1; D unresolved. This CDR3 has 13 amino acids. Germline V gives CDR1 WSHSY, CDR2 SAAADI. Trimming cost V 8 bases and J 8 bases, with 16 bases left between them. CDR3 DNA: TGCGCCAGCGCCCGATCCCTTTTGGATGAGCAGTTCTTC. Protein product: CASARSLLDEQFF.

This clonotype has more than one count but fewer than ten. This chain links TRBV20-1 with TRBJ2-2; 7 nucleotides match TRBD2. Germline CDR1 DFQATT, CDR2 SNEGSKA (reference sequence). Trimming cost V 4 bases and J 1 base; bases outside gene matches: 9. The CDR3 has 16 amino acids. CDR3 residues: CSATQGLAENTGELFF. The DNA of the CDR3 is TGCAGTGCTACCCAGGGTCTAGCGGAGAACACCGGGGAGCTGTTTTTT.

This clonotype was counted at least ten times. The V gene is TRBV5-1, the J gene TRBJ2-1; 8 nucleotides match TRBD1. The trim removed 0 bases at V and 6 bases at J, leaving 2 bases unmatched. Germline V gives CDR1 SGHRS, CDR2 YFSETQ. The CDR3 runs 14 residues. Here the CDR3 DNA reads TGCGCCAGCAGCTTGGGGACAGGGAGCAATGAGCAGTTCTTC. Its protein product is CASSLGTGSNEQFF.

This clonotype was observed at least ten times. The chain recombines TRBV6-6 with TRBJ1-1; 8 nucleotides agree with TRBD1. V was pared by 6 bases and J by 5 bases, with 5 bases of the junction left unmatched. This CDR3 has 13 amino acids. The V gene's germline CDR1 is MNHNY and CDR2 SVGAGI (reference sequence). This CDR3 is CASRQGVRTEAFF. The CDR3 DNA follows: TGTGCCAGCAGACAGGGGGTGAGAACTGAAGCTTTCTTT.

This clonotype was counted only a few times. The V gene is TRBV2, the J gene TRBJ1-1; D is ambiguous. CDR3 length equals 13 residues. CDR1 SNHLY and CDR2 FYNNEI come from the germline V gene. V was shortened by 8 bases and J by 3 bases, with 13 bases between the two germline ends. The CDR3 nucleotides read TGTGCCAGCCAATCGCGGGGAGACACTGAAGCTTTCTTT. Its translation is CASQSRGDTEAFF.

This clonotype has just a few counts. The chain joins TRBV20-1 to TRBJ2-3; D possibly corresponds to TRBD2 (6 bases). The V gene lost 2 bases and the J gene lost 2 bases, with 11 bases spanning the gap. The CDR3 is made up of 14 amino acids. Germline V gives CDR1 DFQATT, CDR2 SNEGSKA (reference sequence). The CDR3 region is CSARSLAITDTQYF. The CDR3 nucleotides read TGCAGTGCTAGATCACTAGCAATCACAGATACGCAGTATTTT.

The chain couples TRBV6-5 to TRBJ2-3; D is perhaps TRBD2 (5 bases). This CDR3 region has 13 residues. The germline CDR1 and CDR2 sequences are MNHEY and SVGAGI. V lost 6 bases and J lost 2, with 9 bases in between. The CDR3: CASSLTITDTQYF. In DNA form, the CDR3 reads TGTGCCAGCAGCCTGACTATCACAGATACGCAGTATTTT.